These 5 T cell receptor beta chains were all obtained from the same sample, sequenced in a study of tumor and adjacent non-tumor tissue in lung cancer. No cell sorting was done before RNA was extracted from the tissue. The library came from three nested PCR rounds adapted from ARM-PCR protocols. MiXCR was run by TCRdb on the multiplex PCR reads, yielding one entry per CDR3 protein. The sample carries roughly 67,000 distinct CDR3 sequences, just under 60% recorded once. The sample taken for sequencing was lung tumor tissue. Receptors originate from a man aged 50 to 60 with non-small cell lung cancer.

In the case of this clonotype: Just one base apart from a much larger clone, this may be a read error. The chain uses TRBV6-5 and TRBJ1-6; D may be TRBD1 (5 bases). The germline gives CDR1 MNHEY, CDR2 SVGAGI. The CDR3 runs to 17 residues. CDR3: CAGSPISTVSYNSPLHF. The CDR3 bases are TGTGCCGGCAGCCCAATTTCGACAGTCTCCTATAATTCACCCCTCCACTTT.

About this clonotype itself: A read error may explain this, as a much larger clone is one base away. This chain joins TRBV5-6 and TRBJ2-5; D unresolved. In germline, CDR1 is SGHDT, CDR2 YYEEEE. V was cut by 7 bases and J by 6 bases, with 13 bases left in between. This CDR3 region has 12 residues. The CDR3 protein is CASVKVRKTQYF. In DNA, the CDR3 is TGTGCCAGCGTCAAAGTGAGGAAGACCCAGTACTTC.

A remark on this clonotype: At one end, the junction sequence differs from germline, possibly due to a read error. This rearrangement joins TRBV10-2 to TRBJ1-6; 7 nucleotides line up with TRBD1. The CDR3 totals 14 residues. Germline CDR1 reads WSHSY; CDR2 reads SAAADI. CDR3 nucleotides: TGCGCCAGCAGTGTGGTAGGGGGCAATTTACCCCTCCACTTT. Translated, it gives CASSVVGGNLPLHF.

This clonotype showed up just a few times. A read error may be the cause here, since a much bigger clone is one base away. The CDR3 sequence is CASSQDPSGRDNEHFF. As DNA, the CDR3 is TGTGCCAGCAGCCAAGATCCCAGCGGGAGGGACAATGAGCATTTCTTC. The chain employs TRBV4-2 and TRBJ2-1, with 10 bases aligning to TRBD2. The length of the CDR3 is 16 residues. Germline-derived CDR1 and CDR2 are LGHNA and YNFKEQ.

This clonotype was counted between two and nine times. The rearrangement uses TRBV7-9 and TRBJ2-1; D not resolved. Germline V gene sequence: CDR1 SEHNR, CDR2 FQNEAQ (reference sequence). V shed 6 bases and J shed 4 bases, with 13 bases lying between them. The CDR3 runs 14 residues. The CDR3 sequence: CASSLLGRYNEQFF. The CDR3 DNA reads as TGTGCCAGCAGTCTTTTGGGCAGGTACAATGAGCAGTTCTTC.